One and the same sample provided the 14 T cell receptor beta chains below, sequenced in a study of blood T cell repertoires in COVID-19. TCRdb's copy holds only in-frame clones and misses some; the assay was immunoSEQ multiplex PCR. The table includes over 400,000 clones, 70% to 90% detected once. Sequenced input: PBMCs or T cells enriched from blood (not recorded which). These receptors were collected from a woman between 55 and 75 years old who had recovered from COVID-19.

The chain links TRBV7-2 to TRBJ2-3; 12 bases are a match to TRBD1. The V gene end was trimmed by 5 bases and the J gene end by 1 base; junction bases not matched to a gene: 7. This CDR3 region has 17 residues. Germline V lookup: CDR1 SGHTA, CDR2 FQGNSA. CDR3 sequence: CASSRDRGLGGTDTQYF. DNA of the CDR3: TGTGCCAGCAGCAGGGACAGGGGGCTGGGGGGCACAGATACGCAGTATTTT.

This CDR3 is CASRGTGDPPLHF. The DNA for the CDR3 is TGTGCCAGCAGGGGGACAGGGGACCCACCCCTCCACTTT. The gene calls are TRBV6-5 and TRBJ1-6; TRBD1 matches at 10 bases. CDR1 is MNHEY and CDR2 is SVGAGI in the germline V gene. The V gene end was trimmed by 6 bases and the J gene end by 11 bases; junction bases not matched to a gene: 4. The CDR3 sequence is 13 residues long.

The chain has TRBV29-1 and TRBJ2-5; TRBD2 is a possible D gene (5 bases). Trimming removed 6 bases from V and 1 base from J, with 21 bases in between. The CDR3 spans 16 residues. CDR1 SQVTM and CDR2 ANQGSEA come from the germline V gene. CDR3 in amino acids: CSVLGIEGSIQETQYF. As DNA, the CDR3 is TGCAGCGTCCTCGGAATTGAGGGATCAATCCAAGAGACCCAGTACTTC.

The chain links TRBV2 to TRBJ1-1; D gene ambiguous. The germline gives CDR1 SNHLY, CDR2 FYNNEI. This CDR3 region has 17 residues. V was clipped by 6 bases and J by 3 bases, with 23 bases between them. In DNA form, the CDR3 reads TGTGCCAGCAGGCCAGTGGTGGTGGCCAATATGGACACTGAAGCTTTCTTT. Its translation is CASRPVVVANMDTEAFF.

The CDR3: CASSSLVVNSPLHF. CDR3 nucleotide sequence: TGTGCCAGCAGTTCACTGGTTGTGAATTCACCCCTCCACTTT. The V gene is TRBV27, the J gene TRBJ1-6; D not resolved. The V end lost 4 bases, the J end lost 7 bases, and 11 bases lay between the germline ends. The CDR3 is 14 amino acids. CDR1 and CDR2 from the germline V gene are MNHEY and SMNVEV (reference sequence).

This CDR3 reads CATSDSAGAYEQYF. As DNA, the CDR3 is TGTGCCACCAGTGATTCAGCGGGGGCCTACGAGCAGTACTTC. The chain links TRBV24-1 to TRBJ2-7; the match to TRBD2 covers 8 bases. Germline assignment: CDR1 KGHDR and CDR2 SFDVKD. The CDR3 consists of 14 residues. With 2 bases clipped from V and 2 bases from J, the junction kept 1 base outside the gene matches.

The V gene is TRBV3-1 (or the pseudogene TRBV3-2), the J gene TRBJ2-3, with unresolved D. V lost 8 bases and J 2 bases, leaving 17 bases between the germline ends. The CDR3 runs 15 residues. Germline V gene lookup returns CDR1 LGHDT and CDR2 YNNKEL (reference sequence). The CDR3 sequence: CASGSQFGSTDTQYF. Here the CDR3 DNA reads TGTGCCAGCGGCAGCCAATTCGGGTCCACAGATACGCAGTATTTT.

The rearrangement joins TRBV2 to TRBJ2-2, with D perhaps matching TRBD1 (6 bases). Trimming cost V 6 bases and J 0 bases, with 11 bases left between them. CDR3 length: 15 amino acids. CDR1 is SNHLY and CDR2 is FYNNEI in the germline V gene. CDR3 coding DNA: TGTGCCAGCAGGGGGACACCTGCGAACACCGGGGAGCTGTTTTTT. This codes for CASRGTPANTGELFF.

Note on this clone: A junction boundary mismatches the germline segment, possibly from a read error. This chain joins TRBV5-1 and TRBJ2-2; perhaps TRBD2 as D (6 bases). The CDR3 is 14 amino acids. The germline gives CDR1 SGHRS, CDR2 YFSETQ. The CDR3 coding sequence is TGCGCCAGCAGCCTACCCGTCGGACCCGGGGGGCTGTTTTTT. It specifies CASSLPVGPGGLFF.

V and J are TRBV29-1 and TRBJ2-2; D is perhaps TRBD1 (6 bases). Germline CDR1 reads SQVTM; CDR2 reads ANQGSEA. There are 13 residues in the CDR3. V gave up 4 bases and J gave up 8 bases, with 14 bases separating them. CDR3 nucleotide sequence: TGCAGCGTTGTATGGGGGCCAGGAGGGGAGCTGTTTTTT. Amino acid sequence: CSVVWGPGGELFF.

The J gene is TRBJ1-3, the V gene TRBV10-1, with 7 nucleotides matching TRBD1. The V gene's germline CDR1 is WNHNN and CDR2 SYGVQD (reference sequence). The CDR3 runs to 17 residues. Trimming cost V 0 bases and J 0 bases; bases outside gene matches: 5. CDR3 bases: TGCGCCAGCAGTGAGTCGGGACAGATATTCTCTGGAAACACCATATATTTT. This codes for CASSESGQIFSGNTIYF.

The chain uses TRBV3-1 (or the pseudogene TRBV3-2) and TRBJ2-7; D unresolved. Germline CDR1 and CDR2: LGHDT and YNNKEL (reference sequence). CDR3 size: 12 residues. Trimming pared 5 bases from V and 0 bases from J, leaving 5 bases between. Here the CDR3 DNA reads TGTGCCAGCAGCTACTACTCCTACGAGCAGTACTTC. Residues: CASSYYSYEQYF.

The rearrangement uses TRBV6-5 and TRBJ2-7; 7 nucleotides match TRBD1. This CDR3 is 14 amino acids long. In germline, CDR1 is MNHEY, CDR2 SVGAGI. Trimming cost V 5 bases and J 7 bases; bases outside gene matches: 11. The CDR3 DNA reads TGTGCCAGCAGTCCCATTAGGGGGCGCGGAGAGCAGTACGTC. It translates to CASSPIRGRGEQYV.

The chain links TRBV7-2 to TRBJ2-3, with 8 nucleotides matching TRBD1. The trim removed 9 bases at V and 2 bases at J, leaving 10 bases unmatched. The CDR3 loop spans 15 amino acids. Germline lookup yields CDR1 SGHTA and CDR2 FQGNSA. CDR3 coding DNA: TGTGCCAGTCGGGTGACAGGGGTCCCCACAGATACGCAGTATTTT. Translation: CASRVTGVPTDTQYF.